These T cell receptor beta chains were read from a single sample in a study. TCRdb re-called the multiplex PCR reads with MiXCR, one entry per CDR3 protein. The sample yields under 1,500 distinct CDR3 sequences, around 25% seen once. The specimen was tumor-infiltrating Tregs sorted from the breast tumor. The receptor set was obtained from a female donor with breast cancer. CDR3s include the opening cysteine and the closing phenylalanine or tryptophan. The order of the fields is D gene, J gene, clone size, V gene, CDR3 DNA, CDR3 protein. A D gene is named only where the DNA matches it firmly. Part of the rows lack a size; the others show once, few, many or a class for expanded clones.

-,TRBJ1-2,-,TRBV12-3/TRBV12-4,TGTGCCAGCAGTCCCTCGACAGGATTCTATGGCTACACCTTC,CASSPSTGFYGYTF
-,TRBJ1-2,-,TRBV12-3/TRBV12-4,TGTGCCAGCAGCCCTGACAGGACTAACTATGGCTACACCTTC,CASSPDRTNYGYTF
TRBD1,TRBJ1-2,large,TRBV12-3/TRBV12-4,TGTGCCAGTCACCTTCCGGGACAGGGTACCTTC,CASHLPGQGTF
-,TRBJ1-2,-,TRBV12-3/TRBV12-4,TGTGCCCTAACCTCGGGTCATGGCTACACCTTC,CALTSGHGYTF
-,TRBJ1-2,many,TRBV12-3/TRBV12-4,TGTGCCAGCAGTTGGCGTGGAAGTGCTTATGGCTACACCTTC,CASSWRGSAYGYTF
TRBD1,TRBJ1-2,few,TRBV12-3/TRBV12-4,TGTGCCAGCAGCCGCGCAAGAGGGACAGGGGTCGGCTACACCTTC,CASSRARGTGVGYTF
-,TRBJ1-2,medium-sized,TRBV12-3/TRBV12-4,TGTGCCAGCAGTTTAGAGGTCAACTATGGCTACACCTTC,CASSLEVNYGYTF
TRBD1,TRBJ1-2,-,TRBV12-3/TRBV12-4,TGTGCCAGCAGTCCTAGGACAGGCTTTAGGTATGGCTACACCTTC,CASSPRTGFRYGYTF
-,TRBJ1-2,-,TRBV12-3/TRBV12-4,TGTGCCAGCAGTTTATCGAGCTATGGCTACACCTTC,CASSLSSYGYTF
-,TRBJ1-2,medium-sized,TRBV12-3/TRBV12-4,TGTGCCAGCAGGGGATATGGCTACACCTTC,CASRGYGYTF
-,TRBJ1-2,medium-sized,TRBV12-3/TRBV12-4,TGTGCCAGCAGTTTCACCAGCCACTATGGCTACACCTTC,CASSFTSHYGYTF
-,TRBJ1-2,medium-sized,TRBV12-3/TRBV12-4,TGTGCCAGCAGACTAACCACGACAGCTACCTTC,CASRLTTTATF
-,TRBJ1-2,-,TRBV12-3/TRBV12-4,TGTGCCAGCAGTTCATTACCGAGCTATGGCTACACCTTC,CASSSLPSYGYTF
-,TRBJ1-2,-,TRBV12-3/TRBV12-4,TGTGCCAGCAGTTTTAGGCAGGACTATGGCTACACCTTC,CASSFRQDYGYTF
-,TRBJ1-2,medium-sized,TRBV12-3/TRBV12-4,TGTGCCAGCAGTTCGACAGATAACTATGGCTACACCTTC,CASSSTDNYGYTF
-,TRBJ1-2,medium-sized,TRBV12-3/TRBV12-4,TGTGCCAGCAGATCGGATACAGGGAATGGCTACACCTTC,CASRSDTGNGYTF
-,TRBJ1-2,large,TRBV12-3/TRBV12-4,TGTGCCAGCAGTCCCCGAATCTTCGATGGCTACACCTTC,CASSPRIFDGYTF
-,TRBJ1-2,large,TRBV12-3/TRBV12-4,TGTGCCAGCAGCCAGACATCTAACTATGGCTACACCTTC,CASSQTSNYGYTF
-,TRBJ1-2,-,TRBV12-3/TRBV12-4,TGTGCCAGCAGTTGGGACACATCTGATGGCTACACCTTC,CASSWDTSDGYTF
TRBD1,TRBJ1-2,-,TRBV12-3/TRBV12-4,TGTGCCAGCAGCTACGGACAGGACTATAACTATGGCTACACCTTC,CASSYGQDYNYGYTF
-,TRBJ1-2,-,TRBV12-3/TRBV12-4,TGTGCCAGCAGTTTGGCACGGCAGGGCTACACCTTC,CASSLARQGYTF
-,TRBJ1-2,-,TRBV12-3/TRBV12-4,TGTGCCAGCAGTTTAACGGTTTCTAACTATGGCTACACCTTC,CASSLTVSNYGYTF
TRBD1,TRBJ1-2,medium-sized,TRBV12-3/TRBV12-4,TGTGCCGTTGGGACAGATGTCAGAGGCTACACCTTC,CAVGTDVRGYTF
-,TRBJ1-2,few,TRBV12-3/TRBV12-4,TGTGCCAGCAGTACACGACAGCGGGTTTCGGTTGGCTACACCTTC,CASSTRQRVSVGYTF
-,TRBJ1-2,-,TRBV12-3/TRBV12-4,TGTGCCAGCAGTCCTGGAACGCCGGCGGCTAACTATGGCTACACCTTC,CASSPGTPAANYGYTF
-,TRBJ1-2,large,TRBV12-3/TRBV12-4,TGTGCCAGCAGTTTCGGCAGTTGGGGCTACACCTTC,CASSFGSWGYTF
TRBD1,TRBJ1-2,-,TRBV12-3/TRBV12-4,TGTGCCAGCAGTTTACGCCGGGACAGACCATATGGCTACACCTTC,CASSLRRDRPYGYTF
-,TRBJ1-2,medium-sized,TRBV12-3/TRBV12-4,TGTGCCAGCAGTTTAACAGCCTATGGCTACACCTTC,CASSLTAYGYTF
-,TRBJ1-2,large,TRBV12-3/TRBV12-4,TGTGCCAGCACCGACGACCTAACAGGGTTGCATGGCTACACCTTC,CASTDDLTGLHGYTF
-,TRBJ1-2,few,TRBV12-3/TRBV12-4,TGTGCCAGCAGTGTACAGAACTATGGCTACACCTTC,CASSVQNYGYTF
-,TRBJ1-2,large,TRBV12-3/TRBV12-4,TGTGCCAGCAGTTCCGGACTAATTCGCACCTTC,CASSSGLIRTF
-,TRBJ1-2,large,TRBV12-3/TRBV12-4,TGTGCCAGCAGTTTACGCAGGTCCTATGGCTACACCTTC,CASSLRRSYGYTF
-,TRBJ1-2,medium-sized,TRBV12-3/TRBV12-4,TGTGCCAGCAGTCCGAGGACACTCTCAAGACATGGCTACACCTTC,CASSPRTLSRHGYTF
TRBD1,TRBJ1-2,large,TRBV12-3/TRBV12-4,TGTGCCAGCAGTTTAGCAGGGACAGGGGACTATGGCTACACCTTC,CASSLAGTGDYGYTF
TRBD1,TRBJ1-2,medium-sized,TRBV12-3/TRBV12-4,TGTGCCAGCAGCTCGACAGGGCTTCGGTATGGCTACACCTTC,CASSSTGLRYGYTF
-,TRBJ1-2,once,TRBV12-3/TRBV12-4,TGTGCCAGCAGTTTGCAGGGTACTAACTATGGCTACACCTTC,CASSLQGTNYGYTF
-,TRBJ1-2,medium-sized,TRBV12-3/TRBV12-4,TGTGCCAGCAGTGACAGAGATCGGGCTAACTATGGCTACACCTTC,CASSDRDRANYGYTF
-,TRBJ1-2,large,TRBV12-3/TRBV12-4,TGTGCCAGCAGTACAACGACAGTGAACTATGGCTACACCTTC,CASSTTTVNYGYTF
-,TRBJ1-2,medium-sized,TRBV12-3/TRBV12-4,TGTGCCAGCAGTTTCCCCGACAGACATGGCTACACCTTC,CASSFPDRHGYTF
-,TRBJ1-2,large,TRBV12-3/TRBV12-4,TGTGCCAGCGGTTCCCCTGGGGACCACTATGGCTACACCTTC,CASGSPGDHYGYTF
-,TRBJ1-2,-,TRBV12-3/TRBV12-4,TGTGCCAGCAACACAGGGTTAGTGGGTGGCTACACCTTC,CASNTGLVGGYTF
-,TRBJ1-2,-,TRBV12-3/TRBV12-4,TGTGCCAGCAGTTTGAGCGACGGACTCACCTTC,CASSLSDGLTF
-,TRBJ1-2,medium-sized,TRBV12-3/TRBV12-4,TGTGCCAGCAGCCCCACTAGTGTAGACAAGATCTATGGCTACACCTTC,CASSPTSVDKIYGYTF
-,TRBJ1-2,medium-sized,TRBV12-3/TRBV12-4,TGTGCCAGCAGCCAGACCGCGGGTGGCTATGGCTACACCTTC,CASSQTAGGYGYTF
-,TRBJ1-2,medium-sized,TRBV12-3/TRBV12-4,TGTGCCAGCAGTTCAATCGGTCCTAACTATGGCTACACCTTC,CASSSIGPNYGYTF
TRBD1,TRBJ1-2,large,TRBV12-3/TRBV12-4,TGTGCCAGCAGTGAGGACAGGGGTGGCTATGGCTACACCTTC,CASSEDRGGYGYTF
TRBD1,TRBJ1-2,-,TRBV12-3/TRBV12-4,TGTGCCAGCAGCTTGGGACAGGGCGGCTATGGCTACACCTTC,CASSLGQGGYGYTF
-,TRBJ1-2,medium-sized,TRBV12-3/TRBV12-4,TGTGCCAGCAGTCAGGGGACACCCGAAGGACATGGCTACACCTTC,CASSQGTPEGHGYTF
-,TRBJ1-2,large,TRBV12-3/TRBV12-4,TGTGCCAGCAGCAACCCAGGGTTCCCTGGCTACACCTTC,CASSNPGFPGYTF
-,TRBJ1-2,large,TRBV12-3/TRBV12-4,TGTGCCAGCAGTTTTGCGGCGGGTGGCTATGGCTACACCTTC,CASSFAAGGYGYTF
TRBD1,TRBJ1-2,medium-sized,TRBV12-3/TRBV12-4,TGTGCCAGCAGTCCAGGGACAGGGGTACGGGATGGCTACACCTTC,CASSPGTGVRDGYTF
-,TRBJ1-2,-,TRBV12-3/TRBV12-4,TGTGCCAGCAGTTTAGCGGCGCAGAAAGGTGGCTACACCTTC,CASSLAAQKGGYTF
-,TRBJ1-2,medium-sized,TRBV12-3/TRBV12-4,TGTGCCAGCAGTACGGACAGTTCCTATGGCTACACCTTC,CASSTDSSYGYTF